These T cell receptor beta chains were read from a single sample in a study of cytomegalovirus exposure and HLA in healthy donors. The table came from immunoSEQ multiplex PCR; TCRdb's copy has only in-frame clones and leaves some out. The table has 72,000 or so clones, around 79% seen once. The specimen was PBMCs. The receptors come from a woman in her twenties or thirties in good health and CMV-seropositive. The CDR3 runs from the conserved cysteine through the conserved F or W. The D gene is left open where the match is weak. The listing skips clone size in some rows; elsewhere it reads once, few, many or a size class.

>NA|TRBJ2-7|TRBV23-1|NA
TGCGCCAGCAGTCAACCTCGCCGGGACACAAGGTCCTACGAGCAGTACTTC
CASSQPRRDTRSYEQYF
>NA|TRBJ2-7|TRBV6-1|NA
TGTGCCAGCAGCCCTCGACGGGACAACTCCTACGAGCAGTACTTC
CASSPRRDNSYEQYF
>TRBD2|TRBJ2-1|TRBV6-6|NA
TGTGCCAGCAGTTACCGGCTAGCGGGAGGTGAGCAGTTCTTC
CASSYRLAGGEQFF
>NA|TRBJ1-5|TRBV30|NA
TGTGCCTGGAGTGGAGGATTGGGTCAGCCCCAGCATTTT
CAWSGGLGQPQHF
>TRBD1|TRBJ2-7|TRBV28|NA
TGTGCCAGCAGTTCTTCCGGGACAGCAGCCTACGAGCAGTACTTC
CASSSSGTAAYEQYF
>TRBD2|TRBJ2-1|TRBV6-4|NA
TGTGCCAGCAGTCTTAGCGGGAGCGCCTACAATGAGCAGTTCTTC
CASSLSGSAYNEQFF
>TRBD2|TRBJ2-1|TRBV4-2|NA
TGTGCCAGCAGCCAATCCCCTAGCGGATACAATGAGCAGTTCTTC
CASSQSPSGYNEQFF
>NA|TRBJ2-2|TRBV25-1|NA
TGTGCCAGCAGTGATTTGTCTCTCCAGGGGGAGCTGTTTTTT
CASSDLSLQGELFF
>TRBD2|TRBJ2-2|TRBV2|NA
TGTGCCAGCAGCGGGACTAGCGGGAGGACCAACACCGGGGAGCTGTTTTTT
CASSGTSGRTNTGELFF
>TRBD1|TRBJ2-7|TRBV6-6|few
TGTGCCAGCAGTTACTCGAGGACAGGGGGCTTTGAGCAGTACTTC
CASSYSRTGGFEQYF
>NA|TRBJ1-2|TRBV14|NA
TGTGCCAGCAGCCCAACAGGAAACTATGGCTACACCTTC
CASSPTGNYGYTF
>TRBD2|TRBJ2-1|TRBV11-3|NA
TGTGCCAGCAGCCCATACTCGGGACTAGCGGGAGACAATGAGCAGTTCTTC
CASSPYSGLAGDNEQFF
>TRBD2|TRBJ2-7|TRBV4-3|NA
TGCGCCAGCAGCCAAGGAGCTAGCGGGAGTTACGAGCAGTACTTC
CASSQGASGSYEQYF
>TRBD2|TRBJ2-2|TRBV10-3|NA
TGTGCCATCAGTGAGTCGGGAGGGCGGACGACCACCGGGGAGCTGTTTTTT
CAISESGGRTTTGELFF
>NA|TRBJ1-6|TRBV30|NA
TGTGCCTGGAGTAGGGGGACCTATAATTCACCCCTCCACTTT
CAWSRGTYNSPLHF
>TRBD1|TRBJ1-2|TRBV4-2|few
TGTGCCAGCAGCCAAGAAGGAAGGGGGCTCCCCTATGGCTACACCTTC
CASSQEGRGLPYGYTF
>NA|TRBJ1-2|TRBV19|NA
TGTGCCAGTAGTAGGACAGAGAGCTATGGCTACACCTTC
CASSRTESYGYTF
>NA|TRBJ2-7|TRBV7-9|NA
TGTGCCAGCAGCTCCACTATCTCCTACGAGCAGTACTTC
CASSSTISYEQYF
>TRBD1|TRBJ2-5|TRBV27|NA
TGTGCCAGCAGGCGGACAGGGGGCGTGGAGACCCAGTACTTC
CASRRTGGVETQYF
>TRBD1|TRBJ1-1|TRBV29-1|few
TGCAGCGTCACGACAGGGGGGAACACTGAAGCTTTCTTT
CSVTTGGNTEAFF
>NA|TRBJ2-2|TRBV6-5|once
TGTGCCAGCAGTTTCAGGGGCGCCTTGAACACCGGGGAGCTGTTTTTT
CASSFRGALNTGELFF
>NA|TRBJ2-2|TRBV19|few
TGTGCCAGTAGTGTGAGCGGGGAGCTGTTTTTT
CASSVSGELFF
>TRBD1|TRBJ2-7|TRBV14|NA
TGTGCCAGCAGCCAAGAGGACAGGGGGCTGCCCGACGACTACGAGCAGTACTTC
CASSQEDRGLPDDYEQYF
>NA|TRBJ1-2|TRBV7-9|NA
TGTGCCAGCAGCTTCCGGGATTACTATGGCTACACCTTC
CASSFRDYYGYTF